This is a list of T cell receptor beta chains from one sample in a study of read filtering for tumor transcriptome and immune sequencing. TCRdb passed the reads through MiXCR, listing each CDR3 protein once. Of roughly 130,000 distinct CDR3 sequences in the sample, over 10% were seen once. Sequencing was carried out using a population of CD138-negative cells sorted from bone marrow. The receptors derive from a donor over 35 with multiple myeloma. Both conserved end residues are part of each CDR3. The D gene is left open where the match is weak. Size values are once, few and many counts, or a class for expanded clones, and some rows have none.

j_call: TRBJ1-1; v_call: TRBV29-1; d_call: TRBD1; clone_size: few; cdr3_aa: CSVEETNRGLNTEAFF; cdr3_nt: TGCAGCGTTGAAGAGACCAACAGGGGACTGAACACTGAAGCTTTCTTT
j_call: TRBJ2-3; v_call: TRBV19; d_call: .; clone_size: few; cdr3_aa: CASSLATTDTQYF; cdr3_nt: TGTGCCAGTAGCCTAGCTACCACAGATACGCAGTATTTT
j_call: TRBJ2-6; v_call: TRBV7-2; d_call: TRBD1; clone_size: many; cdr3_aa: CASSLGTGAGANVLTF; cdr3_nt: TGTGCCAGCAGCTTAGGGACAGGGGCTGGGGCCAACGTCCTGACTTTC
j_call: TRBJ2-5; v_call: TRBV6-5; d_call: TRBD1; clone_size: many; cdr3_aa: CASRDDRGETQYF; cdr3_nt: TGTGCCAGCAGGGACGACAGGGGAGAGACCCAGTACTTC
j_call: TRBJ2-5; v_call: TRBV29-1; d_call: .; clone_size: .; cdr3_aa: CSVGREPEAQYF; cdr3_nt: TGCAGCGTGGGCAGAGAGCCAGAGGCCCAGTACTTC
j_call: TRBJ2-1; v_call: TRBV28; d_call: TRBD2; clone_size: many; cdr3_aa: CASSLWGSGGSHEQFF; cdr3_nt: TGTGCCAGCAGTTTATGGGGTAGCGGGGGGTCCCATGAGCAGTTCTTC
j_call: TRBJ2-2; v_call: TRBV28; d_call: TRBD1; clone_size: many; cdr3_aa: CASSLWPGGQKSNTGELFF; cdr3_nt: TGTGCCAGCAGTTTATGGCCAGGGGGCCAAAAATCGAACACCGGGGAGCTGTTTTTT
j_call: TRBJ1-2; v_call: TRBV7-9; d_call: .; clone_size: many; cdr3_aa: CASSLIQENYGYTF; cdr3_nt: TGTGCCAGCAGCCTGATACAAGAAAACTATGGCTACACCTTC
j_call: TRBJ2-5; v_call: TRBV30; d_call: TRBD2; clone_size: many; cdr3_aa: CAWSPAGEETQYF; cdr3_nt: TGTGCCTGGAGTCCCGCGGGGGAGGAGACCCAGTACTTC
j_call: TRBJ1-1; v_call: TRBV12-3/TRBV12-4; d_call: TRBD1; clone_size: many; cdr3_aa: CASSDRGEAFF; cdr3_nt: TGTGCCAGCAGTGACAGGGGTGAAGCTTTCTTT
j_call: TRBJ2-2; v_call: TRBV2; d_call: .; clone_size: many; cdr3_aa: CASSKSGTASGELFF; cdr3_nt: TGTGCCAGCAGCAAATCCGGGACGGCAAGCGGGGAGCTGTTTTTT
j_call: TRBJ2-5; v_call: TRBV11-3; d_call: .; clone_size: few; cdr3_aa: CASSSGTQQQETQYF; cdr3_nt: TGTGCCAGCAGCTCCGGGACTCAACAACAAGAGACCCAGTACTTC
j_call: TRBJ2-6; v_call: TRBV12-3/TRBV12-4; d_call: TRBD2; clone_size: many; cdr3_aa: CASSAGGSGANVLTF; cdr3_nt: TGTGCCAGCAGTGCCGGGGGGTCTGGGGCCAACGTCCTGACTTTC
j_call: TRBJ1-2; v_call: TRBV3-1; d_call: .; clone_size: .; cdr3_aa: CASSQDSGRFYGYTF; cdr3_nt: TGTGCCAGCAGCCAAGATTCAGGAAGGTTCTATGGCTACACCTTC
j_call: TRBJ1-3; v_call: TRBV6-5; d_call: .; clone_size: .; cdr3_aa: CASSYGGGSGNTIYF; cdr3_nt: TGTGCCAGCAGTTACGGGGGGGGCTCTGGAAACACCATATATTTT
j_call: TRBJ1-4; v_call: TRBV12-3/TRBV12-4; d_call: TRBD1; clone_size: .; cdr3_aa: CASTLGTGLEKLFF; cdr3_nt: TGTGCCAGCACCTTGGGGACAGGACTAGAAAAACTGTTTTTT
j_call: TRBJ2-2; v_call: TRBV13; d_call: TRBD2; clone_size: many; cdr3_aa: CASGIAGNEAGELFF; cdr3_nt: TGTGCCAGCGGGATAGCGGGAAACGAGGCCGGGGAGCTGTTTTTT
j_call: TRBJ2-5; v_call: TRBV5-1; d_call: .; clone_size: .; cdr3_aa: CASSLEESGHGETQYF; cdr3_nt: TGCGCCAGCAGCTTGGAAGAGTCTGGTCATGGGGAGACCCAGTACTTC
j_call: TRBJ2-5; v_call: TRBV3-1; d_call: .; clone_size: .; cdr3_aa: CASSTRTGREAQYF; cdr3_nt: TGTGCCAGCAGCACACGGACTGGGCGCGAGGCCCAGTACTTC
j_call: TRBJ2-7; v_call: TRBV28; d_call: .; clone_size: few; cdr3_aa: CASSFGSRDEQYF; cdr3_nt: TGTGCCAGCAGTTTTGGGTCCAGGGACGAGCAGTACTTC
j_call: TRBJ2-1; v_call: TRBV24-1; d_call: TRBD1; clone_size: many; cdr3_aa: CATSDMTGGTYNEQFF; cdr3_nt: TGTGCCACCAGTGACATGACAGGGGGCACCTACAATGAGCAGTTCTTC
j_call: TRBJ2-3; v_call: TRBV6-6; d_call: TRBD2; clone_size: many; cdr3_aa: CASSYPPGGRADTQYF; cdr3_nt: TGTGCCAGCAGTTACCCCCCCGGGGGGAGGGCAGATACGCAGTATTTT
j_call: TRBJ2-3; v_call: TRBV10-3; d_call: TRBD2; clone_size: few; cdr3_aa: CAIRSGTRGTDTQYF; cdr3_nt: TGTGCCATCAGATCCGGGACTAGGGGGACAGATACGCAGTATTTT
j_call: TRBJ1-1; v_call: TRBV12-3/TRBV12-4; d_call: .; clone_size: many; cdr3_aa: CASAGGVETEAFF; cdr3_nt: TGTGCCAGCGCAGGAGGGGTAGAGACTGAAGCTTTCTTT
j_call: TRBJ1-5; v_call: TRBV7-8; d_call: .; clone_size: .; cdr3_aa: CASSREGGVGQPQHF; cdr3_nt: TGTGCCAGCAGCCGAGAGGGCGGGGTCGGTCAGCCCCAGCATTTT
j_call: TRBJ2-4; v_call: TRBV3-1; d_call: .; clone_size: .; cdr3_aa: CASSQEGGGPRTAKNIQYF; cdr3_nt: TGTGCCAGCAGCCAAGAAGGAGGGGGACCTAGGACGGCCAAAAACATTCAGTACTTC
j_call: TRBJ1-2; v_call: TRBV12-3/TRBV12-4; d_call: .; clone_size: many; cdr3_aa: CASSLGPEGYTF; cdr3_nt: TGTGCCAGCAGTTTAGGACCTGAGGGCTACACCTTC
j_call: TRBJ2-5; v_call: TRBV4-1; d_call: .; clone_size: many; cdr3_aa: CASSIRDEQETQYF; cdr3_nt: TGCGCCAGCAGCATACGGGACGAGCAAGAGACCCAGTACTTC
j_call: TRBJ2-7; v_call: TRBV5-1; d_call: .; clone_size: few; cdr3_aa: CASGLDSYEQYF; cdr3_nt: TGCGCCAGCGGCTTGGATTCATACGAGCAGTACTTC
j_call: TRBJ1-1; v_call: TRBV7-2; d_call: .; clone_size: many; cdr3_aa: CASSLAGVSEAFF; cdr3_nt: TGTGCCAGCAGCTTAGCGGGGGTCTCTGAAGCTTTCTTT
j_call: TRBJ2-6; v_call: TRBV10-3; d_call: TRBD1; clone_size: many; cdr3_aa: CAILPGQGRGANVLTF; cdr3_nt: TGTGCCATCCTTCCGGGACAGGGGCGTGGGGCCAACGTCCTGACTTTC
j_call: TRBJ2-1; v_call: TRBV7-2; d_call: .; clone_size: many; cdr3_aa: CASSLDGSSPHNEQFF; cdr3_nt: TGTGCCAGCAGCTTAGACGGCTCTAGCCCCCACAATGAGCAGTTCTTC
j_call: TRBJ2-2; v_call: TRBV6-6; d_call: TRBD1; clone_size: once; cdr3_aa: CASSYPDRGLGTGELFF; cdr3_nt: TGTGCCAGCAGTTACCCCGACAGGGGGCTCGGCACCGGGGAGCTGTTTTTT
j_call: TRBJ1-5; v_call: TRBV19; d_call: .; clone_size: many; cdr3_aa: CASSMQLVGNQPQHF; cdr3_nt: TGTGCCAGTAGTATGCAGTTGGTGGGCAATCAGCCCCAGCATTTT
j_call: TRBJ1-1; v_call: TRBV6-4; d_call: TRBD1; clone_size: many; cdr3_aa: CASSGSRGEEAFF; cdr3_nt: TGTGCCAGCAGTGGAAGCAGGGGGGAAGAGGCTTTCTTT
j_call: TRBJ1-1; v_call: TRBV27; d_call: TRBD1; clone_size: many; cdr3_aa: CASSPRTGVGVMNTEAFF; cdr3_nt: TGTGCCAGCAGTCCCCGGACAGGGGTTGGAGTAATGAACACTGAAGCTTTCTTT
j_call: TRBJ2-3; v_call: TRBV3-1; d_call: TRBD2; clone_size: many; cdr3_aa: CASSRREIRTDTQYF; cdr3_nt: TGTGCCAGCAGCCGGCGGGAGATTCGGACAGATACGCAGTATTTT
j_call: TRBJ1-1; v_call: TRBV18; d_call: .; clone_size: few; cdr3_aa: CASSPQGGMDTEAFF; cdr3_nt: TGTGCCAGCTCACCGCAGGGAGGCATGGACACTGAAGCTTTCTTT
j_call: TRBJ2-1; v_call: TRBV5-4; d_call: .; clone_size: .; cdr3_aa: CASSLVGAVNEQFF; cdr3_nt: TGTGCCAGCAGCTTGGTGGGAGCGGTTAATGAGCAGTTCTTC
j_call: TRBJ2-7; v_call: TRBV3-1; d_call: TRBD1; clone_size: many; cdr3_aa: CASSPGTGVTYEQYF; cdr3_nt: TGTGCCAGCAGCCCTGGGACAGGCGTGACCTACGAGCAGTACTTC
j_call: TRBJ2-5; v_call: TRBV10-3; d_call: .; clone_size: many; cdr3_aa: CAISESGRQETQYF; cdr3_nt: TGTGCCATCAGTGAGTCAGGTCGGCAGGAGACCCAGTACTTC
j_call: TRBJ2-5; v_call: TRBV2; d_call: TRBD2; clone_size: many; cdr3_aa: CASRGPGLGTGTQYF; cdr3_nt: TGTGCCAGCAGGGGGCCGGGACTAGGGACTGGGACCCAGTACTTC
j_call: TRBJ2-7; v_call: TRBV20-1; d_call: .; clone_size: many; cdr3_aa: CSARGPTAAVENEQYF; cdr3_nt: TGCAGTGCTAGGGGTCCAACCGCGGCCGTAGAAAACGAGCAGTACTTC
j_call: TRBJ2-2; v_call: TRBV10-3; d_call: TRBD1; clone_size: many; cdr3_aa: CAIRPGQGSTGELFF; cdr3_nt: TGTGCCATCAGGCCGGGACAGGGGTCCACCGGGGAGCTGTTTTTT
j_call: TRBJ1-1; v_call: TRBV29-1; d_call: .; clone_size: .; cdr3_aa: CSVDRDTEAFF; cdr3_nt: TGCAGCGTTGATAGGGATACTGAAGCTTTCTTT
j_call: TRBJ2-7; v_call: TRBV12-3/TRBV12-4; d_call: .; clone_size: many; cdr3_aa: CASSPTGFSGEQYF; cdr3_nt: TGTGCCAGCAGTCCAACAGGGTTTAGCGGTGAGCAGTACTTC
j_call: TRBJ1-1; v_call: TRBV7-9; d_call: TRBD1; clone_size: many; cdr3_aa: CASSPLNRGGNTEAFF; cdr3_nt: TGTGCCAGCAGCCCCTTGAACAGGGGAGGGAACACTGAAGCTTTCTTT
j_call: TRBJ2-2; v_call: TRBV20-1; d_call: TRBD2; clone_size: many; cdr3_aa: CSATQRGANTGELFF; cdr3_nt: TGCAGTGCTACCCAGCGGGGGGCGAACACCGGGGAGCTGTTTTTT
j_call: TRBJ2-3; v_call: TRBV5-1; d_call: .; clone_size: many; cdr3_aa: CASSVDGTSTDTQYF; cdr3_nt: TGCGCCAGCAGCGTGGACGGGACTAGCACAGATACGCAGTATTTT
j_call: TRBJ1-6; v_call: TRBV4-2; d_call: .; clone_size: many; cdr3_aa: CASSQEVRGGSPLHF; cdr3_nt: TGTGCCAGCAGCCAAGAGGTCAGGGGTGGATCACCCCTCCACTTT